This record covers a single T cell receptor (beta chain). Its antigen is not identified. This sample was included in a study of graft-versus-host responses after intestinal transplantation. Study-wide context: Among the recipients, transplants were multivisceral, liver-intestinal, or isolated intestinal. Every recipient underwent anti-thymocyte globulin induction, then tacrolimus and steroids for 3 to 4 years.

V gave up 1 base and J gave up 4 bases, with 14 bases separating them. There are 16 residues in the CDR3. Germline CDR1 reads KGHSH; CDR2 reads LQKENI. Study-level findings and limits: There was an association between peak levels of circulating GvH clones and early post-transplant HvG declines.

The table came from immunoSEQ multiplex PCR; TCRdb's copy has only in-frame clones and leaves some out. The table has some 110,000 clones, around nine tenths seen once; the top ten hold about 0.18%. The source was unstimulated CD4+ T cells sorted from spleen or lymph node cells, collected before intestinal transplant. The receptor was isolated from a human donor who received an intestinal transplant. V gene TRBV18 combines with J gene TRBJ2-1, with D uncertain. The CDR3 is CASSPHVSAEYNEQFF. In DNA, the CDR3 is TGTGCCAGCTCACCACACGTCAGTGCGGAGTACAATGAGCAGTTCTTC.